Listed below are T cell receptor beta chains from one sample, sequenced in a study of blood T cell repertoires in COVID-19. TCRdb keeps only in-frame clones here, not all; method: immunoSEQ multiplex PCR. The data contain over 250,000 clones, approximately 86% of them seen just once; the ten biggest clones take up around 9%. Material for sequencing was PBMCs or T cells enriched from blood (not recorded which). These receptors were collected from a woman aged 18 to 35 who had recovered from COVID-19. Each CDR3 is given with its conserved first and last residue. D genes are given only for firm matches. Clone size, where shown, is once, few, many, or a class for clones that have expanded.

J,D,size,V,CDR3,DNA
TRBJ1-2,NA,NA,TRBV5-6,CASSLAGRDDYGYTF,TGTGCCAGCAGCTTGGCCGGGAGAGATGACTATGGCTACACCTTC
TRBJ1-1,NA,NA,TRBV5-4,CASRETVNTEAFF,TGTGCCAGCCGCGAGACAGTGAACACTGAAGCTTTCTTT
TRBJ1-5,NA,NA,TRBV7-9,CASSQAGGNQPQHF,TGTGCCAGCAGTCAAGCGGGGGGCAATCAGCCCCAGCATTTT
TRBJ2-7,NA,NA,TRBV7-9,CASSFGVAYEQYF,TGTGCCAGCAGCTTCGGGGTGGCCTACGAGCAGTACTTC
TRBJ2-5,TRBD1,NA,TRBV2,CASSGDSQETQYF,TGTGCCAGCAGTGGGGACAGCCAAGAGACCCAGTACTTC
TRBJ2-2,TRBD1,NA,TRBV4-1,CASSQRTGTNTGELFF,TGCGCCAGCAGCCAACGGACAGGGACCAACACCGGGGAGCTGTTTTTT
TRBJ1-2,TRBD1,NA,TRBV3-1/TRBV3-2,CASSQGTGGTNYGYTF,TGTGCCAGCAGCCAAGGGACAGGGGGCACTAACTATGGCTACACCTTC
TRBJ2-7,NA,NA,TRBV25-1,CASSDPQTGTEQYF,TGTGCCAGCAGTGACCCTCAGACAGGCACCGAGCAGTACTTC
TRBJ2-1,NA,few,TRBV7-9,CASSLFSNEQFF,TGTGCCAGCAGCCTGTTCTCCAATGAGCAGTTCTTC
TRBJ2-2,NA,few,TRBV6-5,CASSYSIGGGTGELFF,TGTGCCAGCAGTTACTCGATAGGGGGTGGGACCGGGGAGCTGTTTTTT
TRBJ2-3,TRBD2,NA,TRBV5-6,CASSLASGAYGPDTQYF,TGTGCCAGCAGCTTGGCTAGCGGGGCTTATGGCCCCGATACGCAGTATTTT
TRBJ1-1,NA,NA,TRBV30,CAWSVVDLNTEAFF,TGTGCCTGGAGTGTAGTGGACTTGAACACTGAAGCTTTCTTT
TRBJ1-2,TRBD1,NA,TRBV7-9,CASSPKGGQGADYGYTF,TGTGCCAGCAGCCCCAAGGGAGGACAGGGGGCCGACTATGGCTACACCTTC
TRBJ1-1,NA,NA,TRBV7-9,CASSAHPQQGAYTEAFF,TGTGCCAGCAGCGCCCATCCCCAACAGGGCGCTTACACTGAAGCTTTCTTT
TRBJ1-2,TRBD1,NA,TRBV2,CASSWDSYYGYTF,TGTGCCAGCAGTTGGGACAGTTACTATGGCTACACCTTC
TRBJ1-4,NA,NA,TRBV28,CAAAGVGGDNQKLFF,TGTGCCGCCGCGGGGGTCGGGGGGGATAATCAAAAACTGTTTTTT
TRBJ1-2,TRBD1,NA,TRBV30,CAWSAQGAGGYTF,TGTGCCTGGAGTGCACAGGGGGCGGGAGGCTACACCTTC
TRBJ2-3,TRBD2,NA,TRBV5-1,CASSPAGTSGADTQYF,TGCGCCAGCAGCCCCGCCGGGACTAGCGGCGCAGATACGCAGTATTTT
TRBJ1-2,NA,NA,TRBV2,CASSDRQIYGYTF,TGTGCCAGCAGTGATCGTCAGATCTATGGCTACACCTTC
TRBJ2-7,NA,once,TRBV20-1,CSASGSGISYEQYF,TGCAGTGCTAGTGGGTCAGGGATCTCCTACGAGCAGTACTTC
TRBJ2-7,TRBD2,NA,TRBV27,CASGTSGSIYEQYF,TGTGCCAGCGGGACTAGCGGGAGTATCTACGAGCAGTACTTC
TRBJ1-1,TRBD1,NA,TRBV6-1,CASSPARTGTFF,TGTGCCAGCAGTCCCGCCCGGACAGGGACTTTCTTT
TRBJ1-2,TRBD1,NA,TRBV25-1,CASNPGQGYYGYTF,TGTGCCAGCAACCCGGGACAGGGCTACTACGGCTACACCTTC
TRBJ2-7,TRBD1,NA,TRBV3-1/TRBV3-2,CASSQDQDREDEQYF,TGTGCCAGCAGCCAAGACCAGGACAGGGAAGACGAGCAGTACTTC
TRBJ1-1,TRBD1,NA,TRBV2,CASVRDRDTEAFF,TGTGCCAGTGTCCGGGACAGGGACACTGAAGCTTTCTTT
TRBJ2-2,TRBD2,NA,TRBV11-1,CASSFSGSRSGELFF,TGTGCCAGCAGCTTTAGCGGGAGTCGGTCCGGGGAGCTGTTTTTT
TRBJ1-3,NA,NA,TRBV6-5,CASSRHSGNTIYF,TGTGCCAGCAGCCGACATTCTGGAAACACCATATATTTT
TRBJ2-2,NA,once,TRBV5-1,CASSLRPGSSTGELFF,TGCGCCAGCAGCCTTAGACCCGGGAGCAGCACCGGGGAGCTGTTTTTT
TRBJ2-5,NA,NA,TRBV14,CASSQAWQDQETQYF,TGTGCCAGCAGCCAAGCCTGGCAGGACCAAGAGACCCAGTACTTC
TRBJ2-1,NA,NA,TRBV5-5,CASSLDGDEQFF,TGTGCCAGCAGCCTGGACGGTGATGAGCAGTTCTTC
TRBJ2-7,NA,NA,TRBV7-9,CASSLAYNRHYEQYF,TGTGCCAGCAGCTTAGCGTATAACAGACACTACGAGCAGTACTTC
TRBJ2-1,NA,once,TRBV7-6,CASSLAPGGPGEQFF,TGTGCCAGCAGCTTAGCCCCGGGGGGCCCGGGAGAGCAGTTCTTC
TRBJ2-1,NA,NA,TRBV7-2,CASSSGSFHSEQFF,TGTGCCAGCAGCTCAGGGTCATTTCACAGCGAGCAGTTCTTC
TRBJ2-2,NA,NA,TRBV11-3,CASSLGQSNTGELFF,TGTGCCAGCAGCTTAGGCCAGTCGAACACCGGGGAGCTGTTTTTT
TRBJ2-1,TRBD2,NA,TRBV4-2,CASSQVASGRWSYNEQFF,TGTGCCAGCAGCCAAGTGGCTAGCGGGAGATGGTCCTACAATGAGCAGTTCTTC
TRBJ1-4,NA,NA,TRBV6-5,CALLGATNEKLFF,TGTGCCCTCCTCGGAGCAACTAATGAAAAACTGTTTTTT
TRBJ2-1,TRBD2,once,TRBV20-1,CSASHGLAGVGYYNEQFF,TGCAGTGCCAGTCACGGACTAGCGGGAGTTGGGTACTACAATGAGCAGTTCTTC
TRBJ2-7,TRBD2,once,TRBV7-2,CASSLGRLAGGYEQYF,TGTGCCAGCAGCTTAGGGAGACTAGCGGGGGGTTACGAGCAGTACTTC
TRBJ1-6,NA,once,TRBV9,CASSVGVNRQYNSPLHF,TGTGCCAGCAGCGTAGGGGTAAACAGACAGTATAATTCACCCCTCCACTTT
TRBJ1-1,NA,NA,TRBV6-2/TRBV6-3,CASSYSTLSGTEAFF,TGTGCCAGCAGTTACTCGACCCTAAGCGGCACTGAAGCTTTCTTT
TRBJ1-1,NA,NA,TRBV29-1,CSVIRDSNTEAFF,TGCAGCGTTATACGAGACAGCAACACTGAAGCTTTCTTT
TRBJ2-1,TRBD2,few,TRBV4-2,CASSQGLLAGFNEQFF,TGTGCCAGCAGCCAAGGGTTACTAGCGGGGTTTAATGAGCAGTTCTTC
TRBJ2-1,TRBD2,NA,TRBV11-3,CASSLGSGRAQFF,TGTGCCAGCAGCTTGGGTAGCGGGAGAGCGCAGTTCTTC
TRBJ1-4,NA,NA,TRBV28,CASSPLSEKLFF,TGTGCCAGCAGTCCCCTAAGTGAAAAACTGTTTTTT
TRBJ2-1,NA,NA,TRBV7-3,CASSSGTPSYNEQFF,TGTGCCAGCAGCTCTGGGACACCTTCCTACAATGAGCAGTTCTTC
TRBJ1-5,TRBD1,once,TRBV19,CASTQRGQGGIQPQHF,TGTGCCAGTACCCAACGGGGACAGGGGGGAATACAGCCCCAGCATTTT
TRBJ1-5,TRBD1,NA,TRBV7-2,CASSLGTGGQQPQHF,TGTGCCAGCAGCTTGGGGACAGGGGGGCAGCAGCCCCAGCATTTT
TRBJ2-7,TRBD2,NA,TRBV18,CASSNLGGIYEQYF,TGTGCCAGCTCTAACCTGGGGGGGATCTACGAGCAGTACTTC
TRBJ2-7,NA,NA,TRBV14,CASRQDSSYEQYF,TGTGCCAGCAGACAGGACAGTTCCTACGAGCAGTACTTC
TRBJ2-2,NA,NA,TRBV12-2,CASRLVAGGPNTGELFF,TGTGCAAGTCGCTTAGTAGCGGGAGGGCCGAACACCGGGGAGCTGTTTTTT
TRBJ2-1,TRBD2,NA,TRBV5-8,CASSLRGGRFNEQFF,TGTGCCAGCAGCTTACGGGGGGGCCGTTTTAATGAGCAGTTCTTC
TRBJ2-1,NA,NA,TRBV20-1,CSAGAYNEQFF,TGCAGTGCAGGGGCCTACAATGAGCAGTTCTTC
TRBJ2-3,NA,NA,TRBV29-1,CSAYAGPDTQYF,TGCAGCGCTTACGCTGGGCCAGATACGCAGTATTTT
TRBJ1-2,NA,once,TRBV28,CASSLLEANYGYTF,TGTGCCAGCAGTTTACTTGAGGCCAACTATGGCTACACCTTC
TRBJ2-6,NA,NA,TRBV5-6,CATQNRAGANVLTF,TGTGCCACCCAAAACAGGGCTGGGGCCAACGTCCTGACTTTC
TRBJ2-3,TRBD2,NA,TRBV30,CAWSPRLAGGTDTQYF,TGTGCCTGGAGTCCCCGACTAGCGGGGGGCACAGATACGCAGTATTTT
TRBJ1-3,TRBD1,NA,TRBV7-2,CASSLEGQFVTGNTIYF,TGTGCCAGCAGCTTAGAGGGACAGTTCGTAACTGGAAACACCATATATTTT
TRBJ2-7,NA,NA,TRBV3-1/TRBV3-2,CASSQGLEVGHEQYF,TGTGCCAGCAGCCAAGGGCTAGAAGTCGGCCACGAGCAGTACTTC